This TCR beta chain stems from a study of blood T cell repertoires in COVID-19. Study information: Samples came from the United States, Italy and Spain, spanning acute and convalescent COVID-19. Sources were T cells, B-cell-depleted T cells, or PBMCs; the material itself was cDNA or gDNA.

Germline V lookup: CDR1 SGHRS, CDR2 YFSETQ. Trimming left V 0 bases short and J 3 bases short, with 6 bases between. The CDR3 is 13 residues long. Per the original methods: Nucleated cell number was recorded as an estimate derived from reference gene primer amplification. The protocol was immunoSEQ multiplex PCR, while the TCRdb copy is restricted to in-frame clones and leaves out a portion. V and J calls and clone size are those listed in that table; D and trimming were worked out from the DNA. This repertoire shows about 190,000 clones, around 86% found once; its top ten account for less than 3%. This receptor was identified in a woman younger than 45 with active or convalescent COVID-19. The V gene is TRBV5-1, the J gene TRBJ2-5; no firm D call. Source material: peripheral blood. CDR3 loop: CASSLDNKETQYF. The DNA of the CDR3 is TGCGCCAGCAGCTTGGACAATAAAGAGACCCAGTACTTC.